This TCR beta chain was obtained from a study of T cells after yellow fever vaccination (dated by TCRdb to the late 2010s). In the study overall: Libraries from fractions with low cell numbers were prepared with the SMART-Seq v4 Ultra Low Input RNA kit. Bulk TCR alpha and beta repertoires were sequenced longitudinally to track T-cell clones before and after primary and booster YFV17D yellow fever vaccination. Two healthy male donors, one aged 18 to 30 and one aged 30 to 40 years, made up the cohort. Blood was collected at multiple timepoints before and after primary and secondary immunization, and bulk PBMC replicates and cell subsets were isolated. Broad study findings and their caveats: Computational filtering was needed because FACS-sorted repertoires could contain abundant contaminating clonotypes from the bulk population. Because only two donors were included in the study, the extent to which the findings can be generalized is limited. The secondary T-cell response was found to be weaker but faster than the primary response, with a peak reached on day 5 rather than on day 15. A small share of clonotypes occurred in both CD4 and CD8 compartments, likely arising from convergent recombination. After the booster, most of the clones that had expanded following primary vaccination were detected again (almost 98% of CD4 and 80% to 90% of CD8), which suggests that memory was broadly maintained.

This clonotype was counted at least ten times. Which antigen it targets is not known. No base qualities exist here, and no much larger clone lies one base off it. TCR cDNA was synthesized by 5'RACE template switching, which introduced a universal primer site and unique molecular identifiers. cDNA synthesis was primed from both the TCR alpha and TCR beta constant segments. Library amplification involved two PCR steps, and the second step added sample barcodes and sequencing adapters. Sequencing of the libraries was done on either Illumina HiSeq 2500 (2x100 bp) or NovaSeq (2x150 bp). On the authors' methods: MIGEC handled demultiplexing of reads and collapsing into UMI consensus sequences, while MiXCR performed V(D)J alignment. Vaccine-responding clonotypes were defined with edgeR using replicate PBMC samples, requiring FDR below 0.01 and a log2 fold change above 5 up to day 15. Each bulk clonotype received a CD4 or CD8 identity based on whether the sequenced CD4 or CD8 repertoire contained that clonotype at higher abundance. Using fastp trimming at Q25 and MiXCR clonotype assembly, TCRdb reanalyzed the public sequencing data and kept in-frame beta chains. Records with the same CDR3 protein are collapsed into one entry carrying the most frequent genes and DNA. It is TCRdb's table, rather than the study itself, that gives the V and J calls and clone size. In all, the sample holds 150,000 to 200,000 distinct CDR3 sequences, and 5.5% to 7.5% of those were seen once. Of the sample, 2.5% to 3% is held by the ten largest clones.

Trimmed from V: 4 bases; trimmed from J: 3 bases; junction bases lacking a gene match: 9. Spanning cysteine to phenylalanine, the CDR3 consists of 16 amino acids. Only the CDR3 DNA is retained, 48 bases long and in frame from the first base. The treatment or condition label on this specimen signifies: live attenuated yellow fever vaccine strain. PBMCs were isolated from peripheral blood using a standard Ficoll-Paque protocol. CD4 and CD8 T-cell fractions were isolated with Dynabeads CD4 and CD8 positive selection kits. TriZol was used to extract RNA from bulk PBMCs, CD4 and CD8 fractions, and dextramer-positive and dextramer-negative fractions.

This TCR derives from a man between 18 and 29 years old who received the YFV17D yellow fever vaccine. The sequence is built from TRBV12-3 or TRBV12-4 and TRBJ2-1; 7 central nucleotides agree with TRBD1. The sample here was CD4+ T cells sorted from PBMCs, taken 5 to 6 days after the first yellow fever vaccination. The DNA is as follows: TGTGCCAGCAGTTCATCAGGGGGAATCTTCTACAATGAGCAGTTCTTC. Its coded protein is CASSSSGGIFYNEQFF.